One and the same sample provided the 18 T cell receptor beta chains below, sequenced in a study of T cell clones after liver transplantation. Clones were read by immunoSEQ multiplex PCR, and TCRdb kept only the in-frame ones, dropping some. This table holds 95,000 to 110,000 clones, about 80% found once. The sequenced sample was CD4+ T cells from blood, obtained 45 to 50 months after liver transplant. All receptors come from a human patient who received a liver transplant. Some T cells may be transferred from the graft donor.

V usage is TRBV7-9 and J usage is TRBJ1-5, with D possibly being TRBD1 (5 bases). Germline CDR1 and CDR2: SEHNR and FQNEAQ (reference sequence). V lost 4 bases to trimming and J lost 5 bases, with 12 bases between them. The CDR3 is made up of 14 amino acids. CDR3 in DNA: TGTGCCAGCAGCTGGGGCGAAAGGGATCAGCCCCAGCATTTT. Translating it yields CASSWGERDQPQHF.

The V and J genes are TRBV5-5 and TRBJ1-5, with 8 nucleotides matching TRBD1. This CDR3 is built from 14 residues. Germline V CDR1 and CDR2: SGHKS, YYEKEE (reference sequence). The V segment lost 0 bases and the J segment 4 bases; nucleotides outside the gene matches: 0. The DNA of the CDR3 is TGTGCCAGCAGCTTGGACAGGGGGAATCAGCCCCAGCATTTT. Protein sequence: CASSLDRGNQPQHF.

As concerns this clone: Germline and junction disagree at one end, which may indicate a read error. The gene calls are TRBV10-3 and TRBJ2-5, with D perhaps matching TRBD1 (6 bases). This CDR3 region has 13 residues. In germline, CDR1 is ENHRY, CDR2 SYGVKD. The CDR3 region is CAISPGHPYEQHF. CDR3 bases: TGTGCCATCAGCCCGGGACACCCCTACGAGCAGCACTTC.

Here the CDR3 reads CASSLDSLTGNTIYF. The CDR3 bases are TGTGCCAGCAGCTTAGATAGCCTGACTGGAAACACCATATATTTT. The chain carries TRBV7-8 and TRBJ1-3; D call uncertain. This CDR3 is 15 amino acids long. Germline CDR1 and CDR2: SGHVS and FQNEAQ. V lost 1 base, J lost 2 bases, and 9 bases lay in between.

CDR3 nucleotide sequence: TGCGCCAGCAGCCAAGATCTACAGGCCAATTGGCCCCAGCATTTT. It translates to CASSQDLQANWPQHF. This chain uses TRBV4-1 with TRBJ1-5, with D tentatively TRBD1 (5 bases). The CDR3 is 15 amino acids. Germline V CDR1 and CDR2: MGHRA, YSYEKL. V shed 0 bases and J shed 9 bases, with 15 bases lying between them.

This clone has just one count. CDR3 coding DNA: TGTGCCAGCTCACTGAATACAGGGTATACGGACACTGAAGCTTTCTTT. Translated: CASSLNTGYTDTEAFF. This chain connects TRBV18 to TRBJ1-1; tentative D call: TRBD1 (6 bases). Trimming left V 4 bases short and J 3 bases short, with 18 bases between. CDR3 length equals 16 residues. CDR1 is KGHSH and CDR2 is LQKENI in the germline V gene.

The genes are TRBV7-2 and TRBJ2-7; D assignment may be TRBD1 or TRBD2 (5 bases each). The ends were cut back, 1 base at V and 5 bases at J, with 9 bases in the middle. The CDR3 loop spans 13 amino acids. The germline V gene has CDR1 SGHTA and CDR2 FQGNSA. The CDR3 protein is CASSLDQGDEQYF. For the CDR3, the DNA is TGTGCCAGCAGCTTAGACCAGGGAGACGAGCAGTACTTC. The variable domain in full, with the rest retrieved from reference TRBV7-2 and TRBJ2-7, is GAGVSQSPSNKVTEKGKDVELRCDPISGHTALYWYRQSLGQGLEFLIYFQGNSAPDKSGLPSDRFSAERTGGSVSTLTIQRTQQEDSAVYLCASSLDQGDEQYFGPGTRLTVT.

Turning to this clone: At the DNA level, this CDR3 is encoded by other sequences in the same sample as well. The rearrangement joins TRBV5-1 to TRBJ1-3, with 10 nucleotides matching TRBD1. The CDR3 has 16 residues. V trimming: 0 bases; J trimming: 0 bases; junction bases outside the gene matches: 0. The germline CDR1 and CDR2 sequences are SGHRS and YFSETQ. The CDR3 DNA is TGCGCCAGCAGCTTGGGGGACAGGGGCTCTGGAAACACCATATATTTT. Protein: CASSLGDRGSGNTIYF. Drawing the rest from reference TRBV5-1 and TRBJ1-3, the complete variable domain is KAGVTQTPRYLIKTRGQQVTLSCSPISGHRSVSWYQQTPGQGLQFLFEYFSETQRNKGNFPGRFSGRQFSNSRSEMNVSTLELGDSALYLCASSLGDRGSGNTIYFGEGSWLTVV.

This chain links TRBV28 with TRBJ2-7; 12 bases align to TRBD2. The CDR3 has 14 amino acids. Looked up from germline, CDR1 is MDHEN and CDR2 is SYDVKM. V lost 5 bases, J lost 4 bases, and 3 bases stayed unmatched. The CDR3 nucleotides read TGTGCCAGCAGTATCACTAGCGGGAGGTACGAGCAGTACTTC. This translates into CASSITSGRYEQYF.

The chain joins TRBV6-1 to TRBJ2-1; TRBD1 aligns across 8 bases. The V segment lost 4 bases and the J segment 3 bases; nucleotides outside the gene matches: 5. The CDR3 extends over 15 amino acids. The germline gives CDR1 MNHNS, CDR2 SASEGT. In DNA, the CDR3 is TGTGCCAGCAGTGCCCGACAGGGGAACTACAATGAGCAGTTCTTC. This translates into CASSARQGNYNEQFF.

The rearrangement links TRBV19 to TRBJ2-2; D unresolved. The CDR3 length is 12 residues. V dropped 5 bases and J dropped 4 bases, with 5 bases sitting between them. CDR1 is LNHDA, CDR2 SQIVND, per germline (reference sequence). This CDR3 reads CASSWGTGELFF. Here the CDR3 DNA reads TGTGCCAGTAGTTGGGGCACCGGGGAGCTGTTTTTT.

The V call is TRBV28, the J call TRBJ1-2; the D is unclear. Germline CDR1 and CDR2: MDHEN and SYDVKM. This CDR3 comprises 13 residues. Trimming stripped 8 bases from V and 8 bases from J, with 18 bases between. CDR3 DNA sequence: TGTGCCAGCCAAATTACCTCCAGTGACGGCTACACCTTC. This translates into CASQITSSDGYTF.

The CDR3 nucleotides read TGTGCCAGCAGCTTAAAGGATCGCGGGGAGCTGTTTTTT. Protein sequence: CASSLKDRGELFF. This sequence joins TRBV7-3 and TRBJ2-2; D is undetermined. Germline V gives CDR1 SGHTA, CDR2 FQGTGA. This CDR3 has 13 amino acids. Between the trimmed V and J ends, which lost 1 base and 7 bases, there was a span of 7 bases. Using reference TRBV7-3 and TRBJ2-2 for the parts outside the CDR3, the full variable domain is GAGVSQTPSNKVTEKGKYVELRCDPISGHTALYWYRQSLGQGPEFLIYFQGTGAADDSGLPNDRFFAVRPEGSVSTLKIQRTERGDSAVYLCASSLKDRGELFFGEGSRLTVL.

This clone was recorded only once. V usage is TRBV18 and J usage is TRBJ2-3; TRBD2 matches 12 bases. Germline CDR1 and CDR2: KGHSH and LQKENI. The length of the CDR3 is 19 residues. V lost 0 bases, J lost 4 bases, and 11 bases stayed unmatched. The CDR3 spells CASSPPTSGGTGRADTQYF. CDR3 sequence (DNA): TGTGCCAGCTCACCACCGACTAGCGGGGGCACCGGGCGCGCAGATACGCAGTATTTT.

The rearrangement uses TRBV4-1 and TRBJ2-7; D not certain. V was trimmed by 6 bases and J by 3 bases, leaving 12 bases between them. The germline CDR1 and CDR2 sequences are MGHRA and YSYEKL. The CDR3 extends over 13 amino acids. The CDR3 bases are TGCGCCAGCAGACCAAGTGGCAGCTACGAGCAGTACTTC. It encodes CASRPSGSYEQYF.

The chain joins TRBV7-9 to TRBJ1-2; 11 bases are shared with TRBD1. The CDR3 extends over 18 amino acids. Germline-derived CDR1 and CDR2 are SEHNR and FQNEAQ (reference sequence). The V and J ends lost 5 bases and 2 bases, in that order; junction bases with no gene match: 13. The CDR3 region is CASSRTGGVGRNNYGYTF. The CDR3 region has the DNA TGTGCCAGCAGCCGGACAGGGGGCGTAGGGAGGAACAACTATGGCTACACCTTC.

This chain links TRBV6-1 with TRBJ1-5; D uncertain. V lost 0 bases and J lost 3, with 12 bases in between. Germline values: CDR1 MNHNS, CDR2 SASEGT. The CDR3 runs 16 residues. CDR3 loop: CASSEAQTTPNQPQHF. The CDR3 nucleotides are TGTGCCAGCAGTGAAGCTCAAACGACCCCCAATCAGCCCCAGCATTTT.

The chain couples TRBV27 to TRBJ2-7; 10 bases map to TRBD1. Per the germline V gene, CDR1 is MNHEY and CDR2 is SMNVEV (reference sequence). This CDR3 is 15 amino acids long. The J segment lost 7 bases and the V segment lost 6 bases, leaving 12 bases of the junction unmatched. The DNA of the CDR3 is TGTGCCAGCAGAGCACCGGGACAGGGGCGGGTGGAGCAGTACTTC. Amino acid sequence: CASRAPGQGRVEQYF.